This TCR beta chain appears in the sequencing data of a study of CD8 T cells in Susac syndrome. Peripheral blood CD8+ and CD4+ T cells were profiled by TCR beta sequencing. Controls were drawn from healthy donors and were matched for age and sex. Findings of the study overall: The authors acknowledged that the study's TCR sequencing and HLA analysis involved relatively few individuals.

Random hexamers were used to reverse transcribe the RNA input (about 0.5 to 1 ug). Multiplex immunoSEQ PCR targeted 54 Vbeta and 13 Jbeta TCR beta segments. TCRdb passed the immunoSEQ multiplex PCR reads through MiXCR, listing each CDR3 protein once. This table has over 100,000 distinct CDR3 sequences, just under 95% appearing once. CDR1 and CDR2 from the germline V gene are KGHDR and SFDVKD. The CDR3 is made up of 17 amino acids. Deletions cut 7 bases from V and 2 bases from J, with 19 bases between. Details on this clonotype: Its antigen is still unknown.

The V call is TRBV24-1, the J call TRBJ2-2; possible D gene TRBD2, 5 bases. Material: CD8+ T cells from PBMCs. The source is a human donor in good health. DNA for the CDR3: TGTGCCACCAGCTTCCCCCTCCAGCGGATTAACACCGGGGAGCTGTTTTTT. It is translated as CATSFPLQRINTGELFF.